This entry lists 4 T cell receptor beta chains sequenced from one sample in a study of T-cell reconstitution after alpha-beta-depleted transplantation in children (TCRdb year 2016). What the treatment or condition label conveys for this sample: allogeneic hematopoietic cell transplantation with graft depleted of TCRalphabeta T cells and CD19 B cells. Library construction relied on PCR. The instrument given in TCRdb is Illumina HiSeq 2500. Molecular barcoding was employed in the preparation of TCR libraries, with unique molecular identifiers being used to normalize TCRbeta repertoire quantification. TCRdb passed the public sequencing reads through fastp at Q25 and MiXCR, retaining productive beta sequences. Rows are combined by CDR3 protein, so each entry shows the most common genes and DNA. The sample profile shows about 250,000 distinct CDR3 sequences; about 24% of them were found once. The biggest ten clones account for 4.5% to 5.5% of the sample.

The sample in question was PBMCs, mostly from graft donor cells, obtained 360 days after TCRalphabeta/CD19-depleted stem cell transplant. These receptors all stem from a female patient between 2 and 15 years old who had a stem cell transplant for congenital amegakaryocytic thrombocytopenia, so the T cells may come from the graft donor.

The rearrangement links TRBV7-6 to TRBJ2-2, with D possibly being TRBD2 (5 bases). With 2 bases removed from V and 2 bases from J, the gap between germline ends came to 18 bases. The germline V gene has CDR1 SGHVS and CDR2 FNYEAQ. CDR3 size: 18 residues. The CDR3 bases are TGTGCCAGCAGCTTAAGACCCGCAACCACGGGAAACACCGGGGAGCTGTTTTTT. Its protein is CASSLRPATTGNTGELFF.

The V gene is TRBV29-1, the J gene TRBJ2-7; 11 nucleotides align to TRBD2. Trimming cost V 3 bases and J 6 bases; bases outside gene matches: 13. CDR1 SQVTM and CDR2 ANQGSEA come from the germline V gene. The CDR3 has 16 amino acids. CDR3 coding DNA: TGCAGCGTTGATGCGACCCACGGACTAGCGGGTACCGAGCAGTACTTC. Amino acid sequence: CSVDATHGLAGTEQYF.

This clonotype was counted between two and nine times. CDR3 nucleotide sequence: TGTGCCAGCAGTTCGACGATTGACCCGCACGAGCAGTACTTC. The encoded protein is CASSSTIDPHEQYF. The chain employs TRBV27 and TRBJ2-7; D is undetermined. Trimming pared 4 bases from V and 5 bases from J, leaving 15 bases between. The CDR3 runs to 14 residues. Germline V CDR1 and CDR2: MNHEY, SMNVEV (reference sequence).

This clonotype was detected a few times. The rearrangement joins TRBV28 to TRBJ1-1, with D possibly TRBD1 on 5 matching bases. CDR1 MDHEN and CDR2 SYDVKM come from the germline V gene. V was cut by 3 bases and J by 3 bases, with 14 bases left in between. The CDR3 has 15 amino acids. The CDR3 spells CASSLGGSVDTEAFF. The CDR3 DNA is TGTGCCAGCAGTTTGGGGGGATCGGTGGACACTGAAGCTTTCTTT. The full variable domain, rest sourced from reference TRBV28 and TRBJ1-1, is DVKVTQSSRYLVKRTGEKVFLECVQDMDHENMFWYRQDPGLGLRLIYFSYDVKMKEKGDIPEGYSVSREKKERFSLILESASTNQTSMYLCASSLGGSVDTEAFFGQGTRLTVV.